This TCR beta chain was captured in a study of glioma-infiltrating T cells after dendritic cell vaccination. Study-level information: Treatment, given 2003 to 2012, was autologous tumor lysate-pulsed dendritic cell vaccination. Study outcomes and limitations: Longer survival after dendritic cell vaccination followed higher pretreatment TIL content. Few patients contributed both blood and tumor specimens.

Per germline, CDR1 ENHRY and CDR2 SYGVKD. Trimming took 6 bases from V and 0 from J; bases not matched to a gene: 1. CDR3 length equals 14 residues. This clone was seen only a few times. Antigen: not known. Primers: 60 V beta forward and 13 J beta reverse. The data were produced by immunoSEQ multiplex PCR, yet TCRdb's version contains in-frame clones alone and is incomplete. Among 70,000 to 90,000 clones listed, roughly 80% were seen once. Regarding time point: after dendritic cell vaccination, including at tumor progression/relapse. The specimen was blood, collected after dendritic cell vaccination. The sequence came from a human donor with glioblastoma. The chain joins TRBV10-3 to TRBJ1-2, with 10 bases fitting TRBD1. The CDR3 here is CAIRDRGANYGYTF. The CDR3 DNA reads as TGTGCCATCAGGGACAGGGGGGCTAACTATGGCTACACCTTC.